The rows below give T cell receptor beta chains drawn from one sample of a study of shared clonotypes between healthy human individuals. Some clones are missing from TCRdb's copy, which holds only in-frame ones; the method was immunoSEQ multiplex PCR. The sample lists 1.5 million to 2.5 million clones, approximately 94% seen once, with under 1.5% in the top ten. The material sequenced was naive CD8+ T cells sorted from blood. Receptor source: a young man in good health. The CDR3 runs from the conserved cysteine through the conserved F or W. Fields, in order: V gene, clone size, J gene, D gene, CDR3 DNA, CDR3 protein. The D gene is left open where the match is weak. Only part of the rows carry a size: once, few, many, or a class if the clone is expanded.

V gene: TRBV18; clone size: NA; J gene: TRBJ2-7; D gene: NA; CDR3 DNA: TGTGCCAGCTCACCCCCTGACGCTATAGTGGAGCAGTACTTC; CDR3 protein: CASSPPDAIVEQYF
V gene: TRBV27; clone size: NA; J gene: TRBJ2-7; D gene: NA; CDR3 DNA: TGTGCCAGCGGTACAGGATCAGGGGGACTCGAGCAGTACTTC; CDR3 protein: CASGTGSGGLEQYF
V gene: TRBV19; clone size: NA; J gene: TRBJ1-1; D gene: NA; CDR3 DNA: TGTGCCAGTAGTATAAGGGTAGGAGAGGGTACTGAAGCTTTCTTT; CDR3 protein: CASSIRVGEGTEAFF
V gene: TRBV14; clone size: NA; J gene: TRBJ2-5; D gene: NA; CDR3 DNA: TGTGCCAGCAGCCACCTTCGGGGGGCAGGGCTAAGACAAGAGACCCAGTACTTC; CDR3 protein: CASSHLRGAGLRQETQYF
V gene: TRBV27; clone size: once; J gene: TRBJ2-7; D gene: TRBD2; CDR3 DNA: TGTGCCAGCAGTTTAGCGGGAGTGGGCTACGAGCAGTACTTC; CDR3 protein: CASSLAGVGYEQYF
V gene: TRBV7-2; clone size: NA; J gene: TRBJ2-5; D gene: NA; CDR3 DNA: TGTGCCAGCAGCTTAGAATTCTGGGGCAGTGAGGAAGAGACCCAGTACTTC; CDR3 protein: CASSLEFWGSEEETQYF
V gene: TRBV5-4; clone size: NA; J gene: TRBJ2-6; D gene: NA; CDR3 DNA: TGTGCCAGCAGCTTGGGACAGGCCATATCTGGGGCCAACGTCCTGACTTTC; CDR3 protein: CASSLGQAISGANVLTF
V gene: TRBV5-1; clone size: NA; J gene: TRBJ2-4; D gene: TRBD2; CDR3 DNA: TGCGCCAGCAGCTTAGATTATAGCGGGTCTGCCAAAAACATTCAGTACTTC; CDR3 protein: CASSLDYSGSAKNIQYF
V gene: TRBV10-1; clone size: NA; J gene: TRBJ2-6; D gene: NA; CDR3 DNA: TGCGCCGACAGATTTAGCTCTGGGGCCAACGTCCTGACTTTC; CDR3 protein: CADRFSSGANVLTF
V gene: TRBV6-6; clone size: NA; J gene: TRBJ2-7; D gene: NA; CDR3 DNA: TGTGCCAGCAGCCCGGGTGGGGAGAGCTACGAGCAGTACTTC; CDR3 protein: CASSPGGESYEQYF
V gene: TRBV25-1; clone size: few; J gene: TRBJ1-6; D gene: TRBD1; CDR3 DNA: TGTGCCAGCACCAGACAGGGGGCAGATTCACCCCTCCACTTT; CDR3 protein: CASTRQGADSPLHF
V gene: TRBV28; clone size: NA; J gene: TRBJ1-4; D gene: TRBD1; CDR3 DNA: TGTGCCAGCAGTTTAAGGGACAGGGGGCACGAAAAACTGTTTTTT; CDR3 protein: CASSLRDRGHEKLFF
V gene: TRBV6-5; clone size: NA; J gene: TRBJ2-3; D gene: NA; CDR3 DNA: TGTGCCAGCAGATTGGGGGGGGCCCGCGCAGATACGCAGTATTTT; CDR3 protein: CASRLGGARADTQYF
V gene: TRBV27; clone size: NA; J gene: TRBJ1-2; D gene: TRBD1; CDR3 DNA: TGTGCCAGCAGTTTCACCGGGACAGGGGATGGCTACACCTTC; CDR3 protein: CASSFTGTGDGYTF
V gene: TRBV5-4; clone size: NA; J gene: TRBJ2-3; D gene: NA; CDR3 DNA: TGTGCCAGCAGCTCGCCAAGCGCGGAAGGGTCCACAGATACGCAGTATTTT; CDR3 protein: CASSSPSAEGSTDTQYF
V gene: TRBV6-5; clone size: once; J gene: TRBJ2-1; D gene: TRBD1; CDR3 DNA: TGTGCCAGCAGTTACTCGACAGGGGCCGCCTACAATGAGCAGTTCTTC; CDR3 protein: CASSYSTGAAYNEQFF
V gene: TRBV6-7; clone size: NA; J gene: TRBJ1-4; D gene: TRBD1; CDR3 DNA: TGTGCCAGCAGTTCCCCCCGGGAGACAGGGGGGGATGAAAAACTGTTTTTT; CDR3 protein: CASSSPRETGGDEKLFF
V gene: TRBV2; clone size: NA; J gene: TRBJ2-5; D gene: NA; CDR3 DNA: TGTGCCAGCAGTGAAAGCGTCTCCGGTGGGACCCAGTACTTC; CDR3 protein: CASSESVSGGTQYF
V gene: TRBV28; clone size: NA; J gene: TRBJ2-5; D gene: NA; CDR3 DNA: TGTGCCAGCAGTTCTTGGACAGACCAAGAGACCCAGTACTTC; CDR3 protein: CASSSWTDQETQYF
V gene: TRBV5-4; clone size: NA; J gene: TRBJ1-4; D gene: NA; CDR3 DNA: TGTGCCAGCAGCTCCGCCGAGACAGTTGAAAAACTGTTTTTT; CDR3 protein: CASSSAETVEKLFF
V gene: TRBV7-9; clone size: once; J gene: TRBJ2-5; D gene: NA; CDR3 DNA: TGTGCCAGCAGCGCCGACGGAGCCCAAGAGACCCAGTACTTC; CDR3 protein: CASSADGAQETQYF
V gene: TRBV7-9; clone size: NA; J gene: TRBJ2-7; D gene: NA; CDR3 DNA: TGTGCCAGCAGCTTGGGCGGGCGCTCCTACGAGCAGTACTTC; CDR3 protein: CASSLGGRSYEQYF
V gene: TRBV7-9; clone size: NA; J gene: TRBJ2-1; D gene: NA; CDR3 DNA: TGTGCCAGCAGCTCTCCCGGGGGAGAAGGGTACAATGAGCAGTTCTTC; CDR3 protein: CASSSPGGEGYNEQFF
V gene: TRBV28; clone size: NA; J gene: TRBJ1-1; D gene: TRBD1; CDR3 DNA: TGTGCCAGCAGGCTTACAGGGGGAATCGAAGCTTTCTTT; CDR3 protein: CASRLTGGIEAFF
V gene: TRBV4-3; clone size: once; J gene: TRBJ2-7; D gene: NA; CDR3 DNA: TGCGCCAGCAGCCAAGGCCTACCGAGCTACGAGCAGTACTTC; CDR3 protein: CASSQGLPSYEQYF
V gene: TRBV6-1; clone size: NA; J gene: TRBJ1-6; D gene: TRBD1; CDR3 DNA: TGTGCCAGCCAACCGGGACAGGCCCTTTCACCCCTCCACTTT; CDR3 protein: CASQPGQALSPLHF
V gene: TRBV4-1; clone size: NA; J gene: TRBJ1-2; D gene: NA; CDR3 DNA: TGCGCCAGCAGCCCTCTGGGGCAGGGGTGGTCGTCTAACTATGGCTACACCTTC; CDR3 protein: CASSPLGQGWSSNYGYTF
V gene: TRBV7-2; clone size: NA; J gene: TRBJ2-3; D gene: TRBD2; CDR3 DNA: TGTGCCAGCAGCTCAGACCTAGCGGGAGATTTTTGGGGTCTTGATACGCAGTATTTT; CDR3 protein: CASSSDLAGDFWGLDTQYF
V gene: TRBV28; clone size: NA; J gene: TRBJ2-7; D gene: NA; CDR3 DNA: TGTGCCAGCAGTTCAATCAGAACAGGAATCTACTACGAGCAGTACTTC; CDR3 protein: CASSSIRTGIYYEQYF
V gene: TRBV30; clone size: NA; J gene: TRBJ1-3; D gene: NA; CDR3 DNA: TGTGCCTGGAGTCGGGGCTCTGGAAACACCATATATTTT; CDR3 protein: CAWSRGSGNTIYF
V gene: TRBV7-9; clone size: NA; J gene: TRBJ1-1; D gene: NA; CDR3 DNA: TGTGCCAGCAGCGACACCTTGAACACTGAAGCTTTCTTT; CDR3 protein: CASSDTLNTEAFF
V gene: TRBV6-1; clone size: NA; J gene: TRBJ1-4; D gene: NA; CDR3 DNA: TGTGCCAGCGGCGGGCGAGACGGTGAAAAACTGTTTTTT; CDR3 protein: CASGGRDGEKLFF
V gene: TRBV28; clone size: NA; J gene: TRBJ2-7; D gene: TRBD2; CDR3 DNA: TGTGCCAGCAGTTTGGGCCCTGCAGCGGGAGAACACTACTACGAGCAGTACTTC; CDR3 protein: CASSLGPAAGEHYYEQYF
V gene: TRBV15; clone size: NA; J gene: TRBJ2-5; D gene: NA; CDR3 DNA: TGCGCCACGCGGGGACCGTACCAAGAGACCCAGTACTTC; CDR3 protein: CATRGPYQETQYF
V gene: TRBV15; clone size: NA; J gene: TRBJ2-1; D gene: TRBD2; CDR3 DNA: TGTGCCACCAGCAGAGACCACACTAGCGGGGGGGATAGTGAGCAGTTCTTC; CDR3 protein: CATSRDHTSGGDSEQFF
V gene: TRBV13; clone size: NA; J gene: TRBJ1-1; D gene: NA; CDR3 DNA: TGTGCCAGCAGCTACCTCATAGTAGAGGGGAGTAACGAAGCTTTCTTT; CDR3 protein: CASSYLIVEGSNEAFF
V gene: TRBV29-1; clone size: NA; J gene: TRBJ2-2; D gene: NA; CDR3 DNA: TGCAGCGTTCCGGGCCTCACCGGGGAGCTGTTTTTT; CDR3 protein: CSVPGLTGELFF
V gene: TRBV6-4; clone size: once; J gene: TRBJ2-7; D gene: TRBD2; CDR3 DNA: TGTGCCAGCAGTGACGTGTTTAGCGGGAGTGGTTACTTC; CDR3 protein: CASSDVFSGSGYF
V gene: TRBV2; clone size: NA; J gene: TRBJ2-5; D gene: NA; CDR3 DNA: TGTGCCAGCAGTGAAGGACGTTTCCAAGAGACCCAGTACTTC; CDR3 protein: CASSEGRFQETQYF
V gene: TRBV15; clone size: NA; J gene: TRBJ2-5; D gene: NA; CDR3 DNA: TGTGCCACCCTTGGGGGAGGAGAGACCCAGTACTTC; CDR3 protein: CATLGGGETQYF
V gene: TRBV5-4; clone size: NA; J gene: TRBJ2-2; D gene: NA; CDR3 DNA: TGTGCCAGCAGCTCTGGGACCTGGACCGGGGAGCTGTTTTTT; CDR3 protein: CASSSGTWTGELFF
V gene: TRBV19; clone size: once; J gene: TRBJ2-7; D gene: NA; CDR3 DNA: TGTGCCAGTAGTAAATCCGTGGGGTTATCCTACGAGCAGTACTTC; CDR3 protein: CASSKSVGLSYEQYF
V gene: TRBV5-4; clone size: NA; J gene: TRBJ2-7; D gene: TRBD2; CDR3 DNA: TGTGCCAGCAGCTCTATCCCCGGGGGGACTAGCGGGATTGCATCGGAGCAGTACTTC; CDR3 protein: CASSSIPGGTSGIASEQYF
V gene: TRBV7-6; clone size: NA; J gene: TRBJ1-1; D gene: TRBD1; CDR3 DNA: TGTGCCAGCAGCTCCCTCGACAGGGAAGCCACTGAAGCTTTCTTT; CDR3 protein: CASSSLDREATEAFF
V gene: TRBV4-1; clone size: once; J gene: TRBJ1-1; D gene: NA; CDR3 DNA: TGCGCCAGCAGCCAAAGGGATTCTGGCACTGAAGCTTTCTTT; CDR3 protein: CASSQRDSGTEAFF
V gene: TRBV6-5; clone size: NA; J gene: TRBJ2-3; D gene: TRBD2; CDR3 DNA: TGTGCCAGCCGGACTAGAAACACAGATACGCAGTATTTT; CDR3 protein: CASRTRNTDTQYF
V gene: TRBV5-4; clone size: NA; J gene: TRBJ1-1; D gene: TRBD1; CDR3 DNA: TGTGCCAGCAGCTTTTCAGGGGGGAACACTGAAGCTTTCTTT; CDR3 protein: CASSFSGGNTEAFF
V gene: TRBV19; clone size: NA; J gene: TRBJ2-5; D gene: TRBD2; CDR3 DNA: TGTGCCAGTACCGTTAGGCCCGGACTAGCGGGAGAAGAGACCCAGTACTTC; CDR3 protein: CASTVRPGLAGEETQYF
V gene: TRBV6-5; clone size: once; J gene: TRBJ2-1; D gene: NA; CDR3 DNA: TGTGCCAGCTGCATCGGTCCGCCCCATGAGCAGTTCTTC; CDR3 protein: CASCIGPPHEQFF
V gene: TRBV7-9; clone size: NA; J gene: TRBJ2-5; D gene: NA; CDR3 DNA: TGTGCCAGCAGCCCAGACTGGTTGGAGACCCAGTACTTC; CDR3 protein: CASSPDWLETQYF
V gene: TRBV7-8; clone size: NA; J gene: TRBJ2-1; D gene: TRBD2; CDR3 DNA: TGTGCCAGCAGCGCGGGACTAGCGGGGGGGCTAGACTACAATGAGCAGTTCTTC; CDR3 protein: CASSAGLAGGLDYNEQFF
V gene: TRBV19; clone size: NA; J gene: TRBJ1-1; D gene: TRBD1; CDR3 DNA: TGTGCCAGTAGTACCCGGGACAGGGGCCGTGGGGCTTTCTTT; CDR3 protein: CASSTRDRGRGAFF
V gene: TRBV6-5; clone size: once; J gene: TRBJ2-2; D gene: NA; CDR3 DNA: TGTGCCAGCAGTTACTCGGGGGCGGGAACCGGGGAGCTGTTTTTT; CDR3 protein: CASSYSGAGTGELFF